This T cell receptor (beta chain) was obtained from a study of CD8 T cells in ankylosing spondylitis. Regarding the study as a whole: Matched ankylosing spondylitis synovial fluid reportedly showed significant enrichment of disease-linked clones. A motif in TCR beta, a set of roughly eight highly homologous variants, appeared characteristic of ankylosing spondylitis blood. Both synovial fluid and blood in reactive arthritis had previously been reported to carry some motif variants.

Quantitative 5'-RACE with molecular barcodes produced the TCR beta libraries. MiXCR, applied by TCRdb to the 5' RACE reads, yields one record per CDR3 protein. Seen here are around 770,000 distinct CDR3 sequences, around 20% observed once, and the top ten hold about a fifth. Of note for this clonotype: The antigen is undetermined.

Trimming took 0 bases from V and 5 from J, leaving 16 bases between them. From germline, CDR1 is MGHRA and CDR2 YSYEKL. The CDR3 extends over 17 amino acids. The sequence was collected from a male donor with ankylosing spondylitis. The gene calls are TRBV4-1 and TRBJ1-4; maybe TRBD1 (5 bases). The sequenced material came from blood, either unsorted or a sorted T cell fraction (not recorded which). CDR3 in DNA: TGCGCCAGCAGCCAAGACCCGGGACCCATAACAAATGAAAAACTGTTTTTT. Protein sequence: CASSQDPGPITNEKLFF.